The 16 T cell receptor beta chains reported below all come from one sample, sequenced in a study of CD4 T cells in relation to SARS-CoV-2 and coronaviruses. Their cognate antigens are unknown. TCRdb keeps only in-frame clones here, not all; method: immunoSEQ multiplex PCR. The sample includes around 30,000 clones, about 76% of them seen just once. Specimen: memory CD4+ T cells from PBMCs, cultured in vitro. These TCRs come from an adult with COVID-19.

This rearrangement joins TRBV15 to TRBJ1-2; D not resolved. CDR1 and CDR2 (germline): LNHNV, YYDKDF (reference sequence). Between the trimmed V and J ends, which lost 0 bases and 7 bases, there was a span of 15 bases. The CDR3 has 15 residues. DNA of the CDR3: TGTGCCACCAGCAGAGATGCGAGAACAGATGGTGGCTACACCTTC. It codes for CATSRDARTDGGYTF.

CDR3 protein: CASSGGTSSTYEQYF. In DNA, the CDR3 is TGTGCCAGCAGCGGCGGGACTAGCAGTACCTACGAGCAGTACTTC. The V gene is TRBV11-2, the J gene TRBJ2-7; 9 bases line up with TRBD2. The CDR3 is 15 amino acids. V trimming: 5 bases; J trimming: 2 bases; junction bases outside the gene matches: 7. Germline loops: CDR1 SGHAT, CDR2 FQNNGV. The whole variable domain, filled in from reference TRBV11-2 and TRBJ2-7, reads EAGVAQSPRYKIIEKRQSVAFWCNPISGHATLYWYQQILGQGPKLLIQFQNNGVVDDSQLPKDRFSAERLKGVDSTLKIQPAKLEDSAVYLCASSGGTSSTYEQYFGPGTRLTVT.

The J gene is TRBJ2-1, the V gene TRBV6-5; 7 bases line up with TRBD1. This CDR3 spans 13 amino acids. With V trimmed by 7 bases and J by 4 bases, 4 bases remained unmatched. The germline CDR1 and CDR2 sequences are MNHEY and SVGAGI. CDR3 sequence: CASIGDSYNEQFF. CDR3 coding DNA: TGTGCCAGCATCGGGGACAGTTACAATGAGCAGTTCTTC.

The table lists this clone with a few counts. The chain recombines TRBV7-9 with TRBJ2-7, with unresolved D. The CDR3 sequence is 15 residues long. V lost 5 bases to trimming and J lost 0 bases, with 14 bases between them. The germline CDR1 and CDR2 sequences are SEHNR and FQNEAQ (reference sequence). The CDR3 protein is CASSQKTSSSYEQYF. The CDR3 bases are TGTGCCAGCAGCCAAAAGACCTCGAGCTCCTACGAGCAGTACTTC.

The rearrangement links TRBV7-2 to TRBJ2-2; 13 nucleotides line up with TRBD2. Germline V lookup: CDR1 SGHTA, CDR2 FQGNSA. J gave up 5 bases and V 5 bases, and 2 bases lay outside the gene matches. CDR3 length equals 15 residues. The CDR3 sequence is CASSATSGRTGELFF. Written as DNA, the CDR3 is TGTGCCAGCAGCGCGACTAGCGGGAGGACCGGGGAGCTGTTTTTT. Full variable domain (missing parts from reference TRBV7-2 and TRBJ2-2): GAGVSQSPSNKVTEKGKDVELRCDPISGHTALYWYRQSLGQGLEFLIYFQGNSAPDKSGLPSDRFSAERTGGSVSTLTIQRTQQEDSAVYLCASSATSGRTGELFFGEGSRLTVL.

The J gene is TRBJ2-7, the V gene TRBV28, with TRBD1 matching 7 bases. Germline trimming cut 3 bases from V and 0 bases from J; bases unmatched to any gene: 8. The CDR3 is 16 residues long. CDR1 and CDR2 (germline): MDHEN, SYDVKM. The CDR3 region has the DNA TGTGCCAGCAGTTTCTTCACCGGGACAGACTCCTACGAGCAGTACTTC. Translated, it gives CASSFFTGTDSYEQYF.

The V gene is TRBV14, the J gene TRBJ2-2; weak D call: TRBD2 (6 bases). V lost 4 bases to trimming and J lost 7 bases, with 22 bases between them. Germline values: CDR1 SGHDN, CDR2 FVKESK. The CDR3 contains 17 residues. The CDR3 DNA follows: TGTGCCAGCAGCCCAATCACTATCGGGAGAGCCGGCGGGGAGCTGTTTTTT. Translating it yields CASSPITIGRAGGELFF.

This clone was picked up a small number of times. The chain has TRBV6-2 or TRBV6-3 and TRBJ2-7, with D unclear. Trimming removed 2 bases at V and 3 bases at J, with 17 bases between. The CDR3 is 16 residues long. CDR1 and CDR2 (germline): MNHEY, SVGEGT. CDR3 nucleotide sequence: TGTGCCAGCAGTTACGTAGCTCCTGGGGTTTTCTACGAGCAGTACTTC. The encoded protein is CASSYVAPGVFYEQYF.

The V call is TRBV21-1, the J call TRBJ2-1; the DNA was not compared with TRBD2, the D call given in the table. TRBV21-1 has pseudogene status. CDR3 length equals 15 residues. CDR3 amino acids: CASSKGTRRYNEQFF. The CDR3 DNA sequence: TGTGCCAGCAGCAAAGGGACTAGAAGGTACAATGAGCAGTTCTTC.

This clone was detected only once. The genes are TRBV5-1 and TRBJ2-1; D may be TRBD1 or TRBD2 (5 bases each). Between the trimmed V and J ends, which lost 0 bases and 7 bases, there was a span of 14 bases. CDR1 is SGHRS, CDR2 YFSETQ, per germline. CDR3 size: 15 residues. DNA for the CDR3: TGCGCCAGCAGCTTGGGGGGCGGGCCCTTGAATGAGCAGTTCTTC. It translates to CASSLGGGPLNEQFF.

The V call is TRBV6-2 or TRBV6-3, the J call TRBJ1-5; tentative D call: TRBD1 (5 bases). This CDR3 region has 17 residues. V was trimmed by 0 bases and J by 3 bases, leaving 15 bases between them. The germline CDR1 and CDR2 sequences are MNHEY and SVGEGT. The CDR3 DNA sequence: TGTGCCAGCAGTTACTCGTTAAGGGGCAGGGACAATCAGCCCCAGCATTTT. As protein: CASSYSLRGRDNQPQHF.

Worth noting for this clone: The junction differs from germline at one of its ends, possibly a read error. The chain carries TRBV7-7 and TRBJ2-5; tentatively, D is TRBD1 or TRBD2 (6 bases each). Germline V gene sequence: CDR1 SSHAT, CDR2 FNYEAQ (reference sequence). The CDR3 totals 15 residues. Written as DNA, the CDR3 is TGTGCTAGCAGCTTAGTAGGGGGGCTCGACGAGACCCAGTACTTC. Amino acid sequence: CASSLVGGLDETQYF.

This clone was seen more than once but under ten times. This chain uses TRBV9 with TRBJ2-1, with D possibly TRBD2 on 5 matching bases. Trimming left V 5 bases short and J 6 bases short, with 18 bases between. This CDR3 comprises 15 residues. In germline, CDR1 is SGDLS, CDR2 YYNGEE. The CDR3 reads CASSPFLSAVNEQFF. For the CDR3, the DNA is TGTGCCAGCAGTCCCTTTCTTAGCGCGGTCAATGAGCAGTTCTTC. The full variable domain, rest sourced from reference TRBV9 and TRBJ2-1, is DSGVTQTPKHLITATGQRVTLRCSPRSGDLSVYWYQQSLDQGLQFLIQYYNGEERAKGNILERFSAQQFPDLHSELNLSSLELGDSALYFCASSPFLSAVNEQFFGPGTRLTVL.

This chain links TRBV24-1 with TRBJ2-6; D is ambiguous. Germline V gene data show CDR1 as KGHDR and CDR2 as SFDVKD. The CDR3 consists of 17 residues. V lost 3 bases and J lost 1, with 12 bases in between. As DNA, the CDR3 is TGTGCCACCAGTGATCGCGGACCCAAATCTGGGGCCAACGTCCTGACTTTC. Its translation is CATSDRGPKSGANVLTF.

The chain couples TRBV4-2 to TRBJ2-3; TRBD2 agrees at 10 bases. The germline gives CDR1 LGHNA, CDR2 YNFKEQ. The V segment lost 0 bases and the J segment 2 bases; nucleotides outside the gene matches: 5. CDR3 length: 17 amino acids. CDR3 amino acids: CASSQDGTSVYTDTQYF. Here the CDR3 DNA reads TGTGCCAGCAGCCAAGATGGGACTAGCGTATACACAGATACGCAGTATTTT.

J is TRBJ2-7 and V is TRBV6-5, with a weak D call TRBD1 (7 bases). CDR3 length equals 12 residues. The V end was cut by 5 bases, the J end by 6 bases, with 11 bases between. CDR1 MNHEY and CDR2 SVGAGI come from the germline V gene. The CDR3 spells CASSQGGSEQYF. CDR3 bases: TGTGCCAGCAGTCAGGGGGGAAGCGAGCAGTACTTC.